This passage covers 27 T cell receptor beta chains from one sample sequenced in a study of glioma-infiltrating T cells after dendritic cell vaccination. Documented time point: after dendritic cell vaccination, including at tumor progression/relapse. The protocol was immunoSEQ multiplex PCR, while the TCRdb copy is restricted to in-frame clones and leaves out a portion. The table lists tens of thousands of clones, 75% to 90% of them singletons. The input for sequencing was blood, taken after dendritic cell vaccination. The origin of the receptors is a human donor with glioblastoma.

V usage is TRBV2 and J usage is TRBJ1-3; D ambiguous. V lost 3 bases, J lost 0 bases, and 9 bases lay in between. Germline V gene sequence: CDR1 SNHLY, CDR2 FYNNEI. CDR3 size: 15 residues. The chain's CDR3 is CASSDEQTSGNTIYF. Here the CDR3 DNA reads TGTGCCAGCAGTGATGAACAGACCTCTGGAAACACCATATATTTT.

The chain is built from TRBV7-2 and TRBJ1-1, with 10 positions matching TRBD1. This CDR3 has 16 amino acids. Trimming cost V 4 bases and J 4 bases; bases outside gene matches: 9. Per the germline V gene, CDR1 is SGHTA and CDR2 is FQGNSA. CDR3 DNA: TGTGCCAGCAGCTATCGGACAGGGGGAGGGATCACTGAAGCTTTCTTT. Translating it yields CASSYRTGGGITEAFF.

The CDR3 sequence: CASSARSGGASSSYNEQFF. The CDR3 DNA is TGCGCCAGCAGCGCCCGTAGCGGGGGGGCCTCGAGCTCCTACAATGAGCAGTTCTTC. The chain joins TRBV5-1 to TRBJ2-1; 11 nucleotides agree with TRBD2. This CDR3 is built from 19 residues. Germline loops: CDR1 SGHRS, CDR2 YFSETQ. The junction had 12 bases not matched to a gene; V was cut back by 4 bases and J by 0 bases.

The rearrangement uses TRBV19 and TRBJ1-4; tentative D call: TRBD1 (5 bases). This CDR3 contains 14 residues. Looked up from germline, CDR1 is LNHDA and CDR2 is SQIVND (reference sequence). Trimming removed 5 bases at V and 7 bases at J, with 14 bases between. The CDR3 region is CASSGAGYFEKLFF. CDR3 nucleotide sequence: TGTGCCAGTAGTGGGGCAGGGTATTTTGAAAAACTGTTTTTT.

The gene calls are TRBV4-1 and TRBJ2-6; D is possibly TRBD2 (5 bases). The CDR3 consists of 17 residues. Germline values: CDR1 MGHRA, CDR2 YSYEKL. With 4 bases removed from V and 0 bases from J, the gap between germline ends came to 13 bases. The CDR3 spells CASSRTAESSGANVLTF. The CDR3 DNA reads TGCGCCAGCAGCCGTACAGCGGAAAGCTCTGGGGCCAACGTCCTGACTTTC.

V is TRBV18 and J is TRBJ1-1; D is uncertain. Trimming shortened V by 1 base and J by 7 bases, and 10 bases separated the two germline ends. The germline CDR1 and CDR2 sequences are KGHSH and LQKENI. The CDR3 is 13 amino acids. CDR3: CASSPLAGDEAFF. CDR3 nucleotide sequence: TGTGCCAGCTCACCACTTGCCGGGGATGAAGCTTTCTTT.

This clone was seen just once. The rearrangement uses TRBV6-6 and TRBJ2-7, with a weak D call TRBD2 (7 bases). In germline, CDR1 is MNHNY, CDR2 SVGAGI (reference sequence). The CDR3 runs 14 residues. V lost 7 bases and J 7 bases, leaving 20 bases between the germline ends. CDR3 DNA sequence: TGTGCCAGCACCTTGGGGGGGGGCCACCGGGAGCAGTACTTC. Protein: CASTLGGGHREQYF.

The chain has TRBV29-1 and TRBJ1-2; D gene unclear. V was pared by 8 bases and J by 0 bases, with 10 bases between. The length of the CDR3 is 12 residues. CDR1 SQVTM and CDR2 ANQGSEA come from the germline V gene. The DNA for the CDR3 is TGCAGCCTTTCAACGGCTAACTATGGCTACACCTTC. It specifies CSLSTANYGYTF.

The chain recombines TRBV13 with TRBJ2-2, with a weak D call TRBD2 (6 bases). The CDR3 contains 13 residues. In germline, CDR1 is PRHDT, CDR2 FYEKMQ (reference sequence). Trimming removed 5 bases at V and 4 bases at J, with 8 bases between. DNA for the CDR3: TGTGCCAGCAGCGCCGGGAGCACCGGGGAGCTGTTTTTT. It translates to CASSAGSTGELFF.

The CDR3 DNA sequence: TGTGCCAGCTCACCAGGGCCCGAAGAGGGTTTCTTT. Residues: CASSPGPEEGFF. This sequence joins TRBV18 and TRBJ1-1; D gene ambiguous. The CDR3 is 12 residues long. CDR1 is KGHSH, CDR2 LQKENI, per germline. With 2 bases removed from V and 13 bases from J, the gap between germline ends came to 14 bases.

V gene TRBV27 combines with J gene TRBJ2-7; 7 nucleotides line up with TRBD1. Germline V gene data show CDR1 as MNHEY and CDR2 as SMNVEV (reference sequence). V shed 6 bases and J 2 bases; nucleotides not matched to a gene: 10. The CDR3 is made up of 15 amino acids. CDR3 bases: TGTGCCAGCAGCCCATTCCGGGACAGAGCCTACGAGCAGTACGTC. As protein: CASSPFRDRAYEQYV.

V gene TRBV6-1 combines with J gene TRBJ2-5, with D possibly being TRBD1 (6 bases). The germline gives CDR1 MNHNS, CDR2 SASEGT. The ends were cut back, 6 bases at V and 3 bases at J, with 14 bases in the middle. The CDR3 contains 14 residues. This chain's CDR3 is CASSPGQTKETQYF. CDR3 nucleotide sequence: TGTGCCAGCAGCCCTGGACAGACGAAAGAGACCCAGTACTTC.

The rearrangement links TRBV12-2 to TRBJ2-7; TRBD1, as called in the table, went unchecked against the DNA. TRBV12-2 is a listed pseudogene. The CDR3 runs to 14 residues. This chain's CDR3 is CASRPPRWTYEQYV. The CDR3 DNA reads as TGTGCAAGTCGCCCCCCACGTTGGACATACGAGCAGTACGTC.

V and J are TRBV7-6 and TRBJ1-3; D gene ambiguous. The CDR3 is 15 residues long. Germline assignment: CDR1 SGHVS and CDR2 FNYEAQ. V was clipped by 4 bases and J by 14 bases, with 24 bases between them. CDR3 bases: TGTGCCAGCAGCTCGATAGAAGACAAGAGCTGGCCTTTATATTTT. Amino acids: CASSSIEDKSWPLYF. Complete variable domain (other parts from reference TRBV7-6 and TRBJ1-3): GAGVSQSPRYKVTKRGQDVALRCDPISGHVSLYWYRQALGQGPEFLTYFNYEAQQDKSGLPNDRFSAERPEGSISTLTIQRTEQRDSAMYRCASSSIEDKSWPLYFGEGSWLTVV.

The CDR3 nucleotides are TGTGCCAGCAGCTTATTGCCGGGAGGGATTGCAGATACGCAGTATTTT. Residues: CASSLLPGGIADTQYF. The V call is TRBV7-2, the J call TRBJ2-3, with 8 bases aligning to TRBD2. The CDR3 sequence is 16 residues long. Germline V gene lookup returns CDR1 SGHTA and CDR2 FQGNSA. V was clipped by 2 bases and J by 4 bases; unmatched bases: 8.

The chain has TRBV5-6 and TRBJ1-5; D gene ambiguous. The CDR3 contains 14 residues. V was pared by 4 bases and J by 3 bases, with 11 bases between. Germline V gives CDR1 SGHDT, CDR2 YYEEEE. The CDR3 bases are TGTGCCAGCAGCGAGAGGGCCTTCAATCAGCCCCAGCATTTT. Amino acid sequence: CASSERAFNQPQHF.

Note on this clone: Other DNA variants within this sample encode the same CDR3. The CDR3 DNA reads as TGTGCCAGCAGCTCCCGGACTAGCACAGATACGCAGTATTTT. Translation: CASSSRTSTDTQYF. This sequence joins TRBV5-4 and TRBJ2-3, with a possible D match to TRBD2 (5 bases). The V gene lost 3 bases and the J gene lost 0 bases, with 8 bases spanning the gap. The length of the CDR3 is 14 residues. The germline CDR1 and CDR2 sequences are SGHNT and YYREEE (reference sequence).

In DNA, the CDR3 is TGTGCCAGTGGTACAGGGGGCAGCGCCGGGGAGCTGTTTTTT. Its translation is CASGTGGSAGELFF. The V gene is TRBV19, the J gene TRBJ2-2, with 9 bases identical to TRBD1. The CDR3 has 14 amino acids. Germline CDR1 LNHDA, CDR2 SQIVND (reference sequence). V was clipped by 8 bases and J by 6 bases; unmatched bases: 7. Complete variable domain (other parts from reference TRBV19 and TRBJ2-2): DGGITQSPKYLFRKEGQNVTLSCEQNLNHDAMYWYRQDPGQGLRLIYYSQIVNDFQKGDIAEGYSVSREKKESFPLTVTSAQKNPTAFYLCASGTGGSAGELFFGEGSRLTVL.

The J gene is TRBJ1-5, the V gene TRBV28, with 7 bases identical to TRBD1. This CDR3 has 14 amino acids. CDR1 MDHEN and CDR2 SYDVKM come from the germline V gene. V lost 6 bases to trimming and J lost 5 bases; unmatched junction nucleotides: 7. The CDR3 coding sequence is TGTGCCAGCAGCCGAGGGGGCACCGATCAGCCCCAGCATTTT. This gives the protein CASSRGGTDQPQHF.

The chain combines TRBV2 with TRBJ1-2; D unresolved. The CDR3 runs 12 residues. Trimming left V 3 bases short and J 7 bases short, with 9 bases between. Germline lookup yields CDR1 SNHLY and CDR2 FYNNEI. CDR3 coding DNA: TGTGCCAGCAGTGAGAGCCACTTTGGCTACACCTTC. It is translated as CASSESHFGYTF.

This clone has only a few counts. The chain carries TRBV5-1 and TRBJ2-7, with D possibly being TRBD1 (7 bases). This CDR3 has 15 residues. The V gene's germline CDR1 is SGHRS and CDR2 YFSETQ. Trimming shortened V by 4 bases and J by 3 bases, and 17 bases separated the two germline ends. The CDR3 DNA follows: TGCGCCAGCAGCGAGAGGGCGGGGACAGTCTACGAGCAGTACTTC. Translated: CASSERAGTVYEQYF. Full variable domain (remainder filled in from reference TRBV5-1 and TRBJ2-7): KAGVTQTPRYLIKTRGQQVTLSCSPISGHRSVSWYQQTPGQGLQFLFEYFSETQRNKGNFPGRFSGRQFSNSRSEMNVSTLELGDSALYLCASSERAGTVYEQYFGPGTRLTVT.

This clone was counted a few times. The genes are TRBV7-2 and TRBJ2-5, with D possibly matching TRBD2 (5 bases). Germline CDR1 SGHTA, CDR2 FQGNSA. Trimming removed 5 bases at V and 4 bases at J, with 23 bases between. The CDR3 is 17 residues long. CDR3: CASSNELGRGSRETQYF. For the CDR3, the DNA is TGTGCCAGCAGCAACGAGCTGGGGAGAGGAAGTCGAGAGACCCAGTACTTC.

The rearrangement joins TRBV29-1 to TRBJ1-3; the D is unclear. V was shortened by 2 bases and J by 4 bases, with 6 bases between the two germline ends. Germline lookup yields CDR1 SQVTM and CDR2 ANQGSEA. There are 12 residues in the CDR3. The CDR3 spells CSVEPQGNTIYF. DNA of the CDR3: TGCAGCGTTGAACCCCAGGGAAACACCATATATTTT.

V usage is TRBV9 and J usage is TRBJ1-3; 10 nucleotides match TRBD1. The CDR3 contains 17 residues. V dropped 0 bases and J dropped 4; count of bases not matched to a gene: 7. Germline CDR1 reads SGDLS; CDR2 reads YYNGEE. The CDR3 reads CASSVATGQGSGNTIYF. CDR3 DNA sequence: TGTGCCAGCAGCGTAGCTACGGGACAGGGGTCGGGAAACACCATATATTTT.

This chain joins TRBV5-5 and TRBJ2-6, with 9 bases lining up with TRBD2. Germline-derived CDR1 and CDR2 are SGHKS and YYEKEE (reference sequence). CDR3 length: 18 residues. V was pared by 4 bases and J by 0 bases, with 8 bases of the junction left unmatched. The CDR3 is CASSRGLARTSGANVLTF. The DNA for the CDR3 is TGTGCCAGCAGCCGGGGACTAGCAAGAACCTCTGGGGCCAACGTCCTGACTTTC.

The chain joins TRBV7-9 to TRBJ1-3, with D possibly TRBD1 on 6 matching bases. The CDR3 runs to 15 residues. V lost 3 bases to trimming and J lost 4 bases, with 13 bases between them. Looked up from germline, CDR1 is SEHNR and CDR2 is FQNEAQ (reference sequence). For the CDR3, the DNA is TGTGCCAGCAGCTTGGAGGCAGGGGTCGGAAACACCATATATTTT. It yields the protein CASSLEAGVGNTIYF.

A single count supports this clone. The junction departs from germline at one end; a sequencing error may be responsible. Other DNA sequences in this sample translate to the same CDR3. For the CDR3, the DNA is TGTGCCAGCAGCTACTCTTCGGGGGGGCCACATGAGCAGTTCTTC. Its translation: CASSYSSGGPHEQFF. The V call is TRBV6-5, the J call TRBJ2-1, with 8 nucleotides matching TRBD2. The CDR3 runs 15 residues. Germline values: CDR1 MNHEY, CDR2 SVGAGI.